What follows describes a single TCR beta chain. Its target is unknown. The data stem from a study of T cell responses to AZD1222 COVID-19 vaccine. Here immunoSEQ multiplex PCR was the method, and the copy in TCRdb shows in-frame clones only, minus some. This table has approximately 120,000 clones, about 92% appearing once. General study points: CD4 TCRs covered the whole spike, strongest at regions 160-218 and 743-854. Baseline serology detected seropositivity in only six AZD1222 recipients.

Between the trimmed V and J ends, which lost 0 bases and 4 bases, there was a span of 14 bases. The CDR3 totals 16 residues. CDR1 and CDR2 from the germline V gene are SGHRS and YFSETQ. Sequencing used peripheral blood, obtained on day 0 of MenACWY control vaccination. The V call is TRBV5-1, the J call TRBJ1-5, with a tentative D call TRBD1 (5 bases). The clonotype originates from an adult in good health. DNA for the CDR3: TGCGCCAGCAGCTTGGGAACGGGGCCGGATAATCAGCCCCAGCATTTT. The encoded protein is CASSLGTGPDNQPQHF.